This T cell receptor (beta chain) was captured by sequencing in a study of blood T cells in healthy people across ages. General study points: Possibly, changes in expanded clonotypes were confounded because donor CMV status was unknown. The diversity estimates, figures obtained from one million T cells, were considered underestimates.

PCR was performed a second time for about 6 to 11 cycles using a sample-barcoded 5' primer and a J-beta primer mix. A single record per CDR3 protein comes from TCRdb applying MiXCR to the 5' RACE reads. The repertoire includes over 950,000 distinct CDR3 sequences, roughly 50% of them detected once, and around a fifth sits in the top ten. As to this clonotype: Its antigen is not identified.

The receptor was isolated from a woman aged 55-70 years in good health. The sample taken for sequencing was blood.

The CDR3 nucleotides are TGCAGTGCTAGATGGGGTAGCAATCAGCCCCAGCATTTT. Translating it yields CSARWGSNQPQHF. This chain links TRBV20-1 with TRBJ1-5; no reliable D call. The CDR3 extends over 13 amino acids. V lost 2 bases and J lost 0, with 5 bases in between. Per germline, CDR1 DFQATT and CDR2 SNEGSKA (reference sequence).